This passage covers 27 T cell receptor beta chains from one sample sequenced in a study of esophageal squamous cell carcinoma tumors. PCR used a TCR alpha or TCR beta constant-region primer with a P20EA primer, then nested PCR with CA2 or CB2. Reverse transcription used a polyT18-containing BSL-18E primer, and TCR genes were amplified by unbiased adaptor ligation RT-PCR. MiXCR, run by TCRdb on the 5' RACE reads, gives a single entry per CDR3 protein. The sample lists some 1,200 distinct CDR3 sequences; approximately 13% were seen once. Sequencing input: tumor tissue. The receptor source for this set is a man aged 45 to 85 with esophageal squamous cell carcinoma.

This clonotype was found a few times. The chain carries TRBV29-1 and TRBJ2-3; TRBD2 matches at 13 bases. Germline V gene data show CDR1 as SQVTM and CDR2 as ANQGSEA. The ends lost 4 bases at V and 2 bases at J; junction bases unmatched: 9. The CDR3 has 17 amino acids. CDR3 sequence reads: CSVGGIGTSGTTDTQYF. DNA for the CDR3: TGCAGCGTTGGAGGGATCGGGACTAGCGGGACCACAGATACGCAGTATTTT.

This clonotype is classed as medium-sized. The rearrangement links TRBV29-1 to TRBJ2-1, with D uncertain. Between the trimmed V and J ends, which lost 1 base and 3 bases, there was a span of 7 bases. The CDR3 runs 13 residues. Germline V gene lookup returns CDR1 SQVTM and CDR2 ANQGSEA. Here the CDR3 DNA reads TGCAGCGTTGAAGGTAGATTCTACAATGAGCAGTTCTTC. As protein: CSVEGRFYNEQFF.

This clonotype is labeled as medium-sized. This chain uses TRBV29-1 with TRBJ2-5; 8 bases fit TRBD1. J lost 6 bases, V lost 7 bases, and 7 bases had no gene match. CDR1 and CDR2 from the germline V gene are SQVTM and ANQGSEA. The CDR3 sequence is 12 residues long. The CDR3 region has the DNA TGCAGCGGGGGGACAGGCTCGAAGACCCAGTACTTC. It yields the protein CSGGTGSKTQYF.

In its sample, this clonotype ranks as medium-sized. CDR3 nucleotide sequence: TGTGCCAGCAGGGATGCTAATGAAAAACTGTTTTTT. It yields the protein CASRDANEKLFF. The chain combines TRBV12-3 or TRBV12-4 with TRBJ1-4, with D uncertain. The CDR3 covers 12 residues. V gave up 6 bases and J gave up 3 bases, with 5 bases separating them.

About this clonotype: This sequence may be a read error, since a much larger clone differs from it by one base. This chain uses TRBV4-2 with TRBJ2-1, with 7 bases that match TRBD2. There are 14 residues in the CDR3. V lost 1 base and J lost 13; bases outside the gene matches: 10. Per the germline V gene, CDR1 is LGHNA and CDR2 is YNFKEQ. The CDR3 coding sequence is TGTGCCAGCAGCCAAGTCACTAGCGTGGTTAATCAGTTCTTC. This encodes CASSQVTSVVNQFF.

By its share, this clonotype is medium-sized. This sequence joins TRBV20-1 and TRBJ2-5; D possibly corresponds to TRBD1 (7 bases). The CDR3 is 14 residues long. CDR1 is DFQATT, CDR2 SNEGSKA, per germline (reference sequence). Deletions cut 4 bases from V and 7 bases from J, with 19 bases between. CDR3 sequence (DNA): TGCAGTGCTATTACGGGAGAAGGGGGCGGGACCCAGTACTTC. Translating gives CSAITGEGGGTQYF.

This clonotype showed up just a few times. The chain carries TRBV20-1 and TRBJ1-4; 10 bases align to TRBD1. The trim removed 0 bases at V and 8 bases at J, leaving 3 bases unmatched. The CDR3 runs 14 residues. The germline V gene encodes CDR1 DFQATT and CDR2 SNEGSKA (reference sequence). CDR3 DNA: TGCAGTGCTAGAGAAGGGACAGGGGTCGAAAAACTGTTTTTT. This codes for CSAREGTGVEKLFF.

This clonotype is judged medium-sized. V is TRBV11-3 and J is TRBJ2-1, with D uncertain. Germline V gene data show CDR1 as SGHNT and CDR2 as YENEEA. There are 14 residues in the CDR3. Trimming took off 5 bases at V and 4 bases at J, with 12 bases between the two ends. CDR3 in amino acids: CASSTDTLYNEQFF. DNA of the CDR3: TGTGCCAGCAGCACCGACACGTTATACAATGAGCAGTTCTTC.

The chain combines TRBV7-2 with TRBJ2-7; 11 positions match TRBD2. This CDR3 has 18 amino acids. Germline assignment: CDR1 SGHTA and CDR2 FQGNSA. The ends lost 4 bases at V and 4 bases at J; junction bases unmatched: 15. This CDR3 is CASSYLGSGGLAVYEQYF. The CDR3 region has the DNA TGTGCCAGCAGCTACCTCGGGAGCGGGGGACTAGCGGTATACGAGCAGTACTTC.

By sample fraction, this clonotype is large. The genes are TRBV6-2 or TRBV6-3 and TRBJ2-1, with TRBD2 matching over 8 bases. This CDR3 region has 13 residues. CDR1 and CDR2 (germline): MNHEY, SVGEGT. In nucleotides, the CDR3 is TGTGCTTCACTAAGCGGGGGCTACAATGAGCAGTTCTTC. It is translated as CASLSGGYNEQFF.

This clonotype is medium-sized within its sample. The J gene is TRBJ1-5, the V gene TRBV20-1, with 9 bases aligning to TRBD1. Germline V CDR1 and CDR2: DFQATT, SNEGSKA (reference sequence). With V trimmed by 4 bases and J by 6 bases, 13 bases remained unmatched. The length of the CDR3 is 16 residues. The CDR3 DNA is TGCAGTGCTAACATGGAGTCGGGACAGGGCATTCAGCCCCAGCATTTT. This translates into CSANMESGQGIQPQHF.

This clonotype is large. V is TRBV14 and J is TRBJ2-1; 10 bases are a match to TRBD2. The V gene end was trimmed by 4 bases and the J gene end by 1 base; junction bases not matched to a gene: 10. The CDR3 is 18 residues long. The germline gives CDR1 SGHDN, CDR2 FVKESK. The CDR3 nucleotides are TGTGCCAGCAGCCGGGCCCCGACTAGCGGGCTTTCCTACAATGAGCAGTTCTTC. Translation gives CASSRAPTSGLSYNEQFF.

This clonotype was seen a handful of times. The chain employs TRBV24-1 and TRBJ1-2, with 8 bases fitting TRBD1. The V gene end was trimmed by 3 bases and the J gene end by 10 bases; junction bases not matched to a gene: 15. The germline CDR1 and CDR2 sequences are KGHDR and SFDVKD. This CDR3 has 16 amino acids. In nucleotides, the CDR3 is TGTGCCACCAGTGATGGATCAGGGGGCGGCGGGATTGTCTACACCTTC. This sequence encodes CATSDGSGGGGIVYTF.

This clonotype is medium-sized by share. The V gene is TRBV7-9, the J gene TRBJ1-4, with D unresolved. The V end was cut by 8 bases, the J end by 8 bases, with 9 bases between. The CDR3 spans 11 residues. Germline CDR1 is SEHNR and CDR2 is FQNEAQ (reference sequence). The CDR3 DNA sequence: TGTGCCAGCCGTAGTGTGGAAAAACTGTTTTTT. As protein: CASRSVEKLFF.

By proportion, this clonotype is medium-sized. The rearrangement joins TRBV28 to TRBJ1-1; D remains unclear. This CDR3 contains 12 residues. CDR1 and CDR2 (germline): MDHEN, SYDVKM. Deletions cut 8 bases from V and 1 base from J, with 8 bases between. CDR3 region: CASVSWNTEAFF. CDR3 sequence (DNA): TGTGCCAGCGTAAGCTGGAACACTGAAGCTTTCTTT.

This clonotype is medium-sized in the sample. The V call is TRBV5-4, the J call TRBJ2-1; 9 nucleotides align to TRBD1. V was pared by 3 bases and J by 9 bases, with 7 bases of the junction left unmatched. The CDR3 has 14 residues. Germline V gives CDR1 SGHNT, CDR2 YYREEE (reference sequence). Here the CDR3 DNA reads TGTGCCAGCAGCTCCGATTACAGGGGGCGTGAGCAGTTCTTC. Amino acids: CASSSDYRGREQFF.

This clonotype was seen a handful of times. Just one base apart from a much larger clone, this may be a read error. V usage is TRBV28 and J usage is TRBJ2-7; D not resolved. The CDR3 contains 12 residues. Germline CDR1 is MDHEN and CDR2 is SYDVKM. V shed 6 bases and J shed 4 bases, with 10 bases lying between them. CDR3 protein: CASRAQEYEQYF. For the CDR3, the DNA is TGTGCCAGCAGGGCTCAGGAATACGAGCAGTACTTC.

This chain joins TRBV24-1 and TRBJ2-1; 11 bases align to TRBD2. This CDR3 contains 18 residues. Germline V CDR1 and CDR2: KGHDR, SFDVKD. V was pared by 6 bases and J by 0 bases, with 9 bases of the junction left unmatched. The CDR3 DNA follows: TGTGCCACCAGTACCTTAGCGGGAGGGCTGGGCTCCTACAATGAGCAGTTCTTC. Amino acids: CATSTLAGGLGSYNEQFF.

This clonotype is medium-sized (0.01 to 0.1%) in the sample. The chain recombines TRBV12-3 or TRBV12-4 with TRBJ2-1; D perhaps matches TRBD1 (6 bases). Trimming stripped 5 bases from V and 0 bases from J, with 14 bases between. The CDR3 is 16 amino acids. In DNA, the CDR3 is TGTGCCAGCAGTGAAAGGGGGTCGAGCTCCTACAATGAGCAGTTCTTC. Translated, it gives CASSERGSSSYNEQFF.

By share, this clonotype ranks as large (0.1 to 1%). The V call is TRBV6-2 or TRBV6-3, the J call TRBJ2-5, with D uncertain. The V gene lost 6 bases and the J gene lost 1 base, with 6 bases spanning the gap. CDR1 is MNHEY and CDR2 is SVGEGT in the germline V gene. CDR3 length: 12 amino acids. CDR3 loop: CASRAPQETQYF. CDR3 in DNA: TGTGCCAGCAGGGCACCCCAAGAGACCCAGTACTTC.

By proportion, this clonotype is medium-sized. This chain joins TRBV10-3 and TRBJ2-3; TRBD1 or TRBD2 may be the D gene (7 bases each). The germline V gene encodes CDR1 ENHRY and CDR2 SYGVKD. The length of the CDR3 is 15 residues. V lost 7 bases to trimming and J lost 5 bases, with 19 bases between them. CDR3 DNA sequence: TGTGCCATCAAGCAACAGGGGAAGCGGGGAGATACGCAGTATTTT. Residues: CAIKQQGKRGDTQYF.

This chain connects TRBV5-4 to TRBJ1-1; D is perhaps TRBD1 (6 bases). The CDR3 spans 17 residues. Trimming stripped 3 bases from V and 0 bases from J, with 18 bases between. The germline V gene encodes CDR1 SGHNT and CDR2 YYREEE (reference sequence). The CDR3 sequence: CASSWVKGGRVNTEAFF. In DNA, the CDR3 is TGTGCCAGCAGCTGGGTCAAGGGGGGAAGGGTGAACACTGAAGCTTTCTTT.

In this sample, this clonotype is medium-sized. This chain joins TRBV20-1 and TRBJ1-1, with 8 bases lining up with TRBD1. Germline CDR1 reads DFQATT; CDR2 reads SNEGSKA (reference sequence). The length of the CDR3 is 15 residues. The CDR3 bases are TGCAGCGCAAGACCCCTGACAGGGGAATTCCCTGAAGCTTTCTTT. Translation gives CSARPLTGEFPEAFF.

This clonotype is judged medium-sized. The genes are TRBV4-2 and TRBJ2-3, with 9 bases that match TRBD2. Germline trimming cut 4 bases from V and 2 bases from J; bases unmatched to any gene: 4. CDR3 size: 15 residues. The germline V gene encodes CDR1 LGHNA and CDR2 YNFKEQ. CDR3 DNA sequence: TGTGCCAGCAGCCGGTCGGGACTAGCCACAGATACGCAGTATTTT. The encoded protein is CASSRSGLATDTQYF.

By sample fraction, this clonotype is medium-sized. The chain has TRBV5-5 and TRBJ2-1; 9 positions match TRBD2. Trimming removed 0 bases from V and 4 bases from J; junction bases left unmatched: 5. The germline gives CDR1 SGHKS, CDR2 YYEKEE (reference sequence). The CDR3 is 16 residues long. CDR3 sequence reads: CASSLDRLAGYNEQFF. DNA of the CDR3: TGTGCCAGCAGCTTGGATAGGCTAGCGGGATACAATGAGCAGTTCTTC.

In its sample, this clonotype ranks as medium-sized. The chain carries TRBV30 and TRBJ2-7; TRBD2 might be the D (5 bases). This CDR3 has 12 residues. Trimming shortened V by 0 bases and J by 4 bases, and 7 bases separated the two germline ends. Germline CDR1 GTSNPN, CDR2 SVGIG (reference sequence). This CDR3 reads CAWSVERYEQYF. DNA of the CDR3: TGTGCCTGGAGTGTTGAGCGGTACGAGCAGTACTTC.

In its sample, this clonotype ranks as medium-sized. The chain employs TRBV7-2 and TRBJ1-5, with D possibly matching TRBD1 (6 bases). The germline gives CDR1 SGHTA, CDR2 FQGNSA. Trimming stripped 5 bases from V and 7 bases from J, with 18 bases between. This CDR3 is 15 amino acids long. CDR3 amino acids: CASSPWDNAGQPQHF. The CDR3 nucleotides are TGTGCCAGCAGCCCATGGGACAACGCAGGGCAGCCCCAGCATTTT. Together with reference TRBV7-2 and TRBJ1-5, the CDR3 gives the full variable domain: GAGVSQSPSNKVTEKGKDVELRCDPISGHTALYWYRQSLGQGLEFLIYFQGNSAPDKSGLPSDRFSAERTGGSVSTLTIQRTQQEDSAVYLCASSPWDNAGQPQHFGDGTRLSIL.